The rows below give T cell receptor beta chains drawn from one sample of a study of cytomegalovirus exposure and HLA in healthy donors. The protocol was immunoSEQ multiplex PCR, while the TCRdb copy is restricted to in-frame clones and leaves out a portion. This sample has around 350,000 clones, with roughly 90% found just once. Sample: PBMCs. All receptors derive from a woman younger than 35 in good health and CMV-seronegative. Both conserved end residues are part of each CDR3. The D gene is left open where the match is weak. Size is stated for part of the rows, as once, few or many counts, or as a class when the clone is expanded.

d_gene	j_gene	abundance	v_gene	CDR3aa	CDR3nt
NA	TRBJ1-1	many	TRBV6-1	CASSEAWQGNEAFF	TGTGCCAGCAGTGAAGCATGGCAGGGGAATGAAGCTTTCTTT
NA	TRBJ1-2	few	TRBV9	CASSLDTFYGYTF	TGTGCCAGCAGCCTCGACACGTTCTATGGCTACACCTTC
NA	TRBJ1-6	NA	TRBV6-5	CASSYSSGVKNSPLHF	TGTGCCAGCAGTTACTCTTCAGGGGTAAAAAATTCACCCCTCCACTTT
NA	TRBJ2-7	NA	TRBV11-2	CASSLPTAFYEQYF	TGTGCCAGCAGCCTACCAACAGCTTTCTACGAGCAGTACTTC
TRBD2	TRBJ2-1	NA	TRBV14	CASSQVAGTYNEQFF	TGTGCCAGCAGCCAAGTAGCGGGCACCTACAATGAGCAGTTCTTC
TRBD2	TRBJ2-1	NA	TRBV4-1	CASSQASGAYNEQFF	TGCGCCAGCAGCCAAGCAAGCGGGGCCTACAATGAGCAGTTCTTC
TRBD1	TRBJ2-2	NA	TRBV9	CASSGPGQGDAGELFF	TGTGCCAGCAGCGGTCCGGGACAGGGTGACGCCGGGGAGCTGTTTTTT
TRBD1	TRBJ2-3	few	TRBV6-6	CASSRTGGSTDTQYF	TGTGCCAGCAGCCGGACAGGGGGTAGCACAGATACGCAGTATTTT
NA	TRBJ1-1	NA	TRBV4-1	CASSTHRDNTEAFF	TGCGCCAGCAGCACGCACAGGGATAACACTGAAGCTTTCTTT
TRBD1	TRBJ2-5	NA	TRBV4-1	CASSQRQGASETQYF	TGCGCCAGCAGCCAGAGACAGGGGGCGAGTGAGACCCAGTACTTC
NA	TRBJ2-3	NA	TRBV2	CASSEALGWLDTQYF	TGTGCCAGCAGTGAAGCGCTCGGGTGGTTAGATACGCAGTATTTT
TRBD2	TRBJ2-1	NA	TRBV28	CASRGSGRYNEQFF	TGTGCCAGCAGGGGTAGCGGGCGGTACAATGAGCAGTTCTTC
NA	TRBJ2-3	NA	TRBV6-5	CASSPGVSHTDTQYF	TGTGCCAGCAGCCCAGGGGTATCCCACACAGATACGCAGTATTTT
TRBD1	TRBJ1-2	NA	TRBV27	CASSPDRDYYGYTF	TGTGCCAGCAGTCCCGACAGGGATTACTATGGCTACACCTTC
NA	TRBJ1-2	NA	TRBV11-1	CATGHIQDYGYTF	TGTGCCACAGGGCACATCCAGGACTATGGCTACACCTTC
NA	TRBJ1-1	NA	TRBV5-6	CASSVLTGLQAFF	TGTGCCAGCAGCGTACTGACAGGTTTACAAGCTTTCTTT
NA	TRBJ1-4	once	TRBV4-1	CASSQDSGKKLFF	TGCGCCAGCAGCCAAGATTCAGGGAAGAAACTGTTTTTT
NA	TRBJ1-1	NA	TRBV7-9	CASSLGPRGSTEAFF	TGTGCCAGCAGCTTAGGCCCCCGGGGGAGCACTGAAGCTTTCTTT
NA	TRBJ2-1	once	TRBV4-1	CASSPEVGYNEQFF	TGCGCCAGCAGCCCCGAGGTCGGCTACAATGAGCAGTTCTTC
TRBD1	TRBJ2-3	NA	TRBV6-6	CASSPPRQGAADTQYF	TGTGCCAGCAGCCCACCCCGTCAGGGGGCCGCAGATACGCAGTATTTT
TRBD1	TRBJ1-5	NA	TRBV6-5	CASSSRGPQPQHF	TGTGCCAGCAGTTCCAGGGGGCCTCAGCCCCAGCATTTT
TRBD2	TRBJ2-2	NA	TRBV7-9	CASSLAAGGPGELFF	TGTGCCAGCAGCTTAGCGGCGGGGGGGCCCGGGGAGCTGTTTTTT
TRBD1	TRBJ1-2	few	TRBV28	CASSPRQGRNYGYTF	TGTGCCAGCAGTCCACGACAGGGGAGGAACTATGGCTACACCTTC
NA	TRBJ1-1	NA	TRBV4-1	CASSQPRMNTEAFF	TGCGCCAGCAGCCAACCCCGTATGAACACTGAAGCTTTCTTT
NA	TRBJ1-6	NA	TRBV30	CAFSLRSYNSPLHF	TGTGCCTTCTCCCTCCGCTCCTATAATTCACCCCTCCACTTT
NA	TRBJ1-5	NA	TRBV29-1	CSALGGLNQPQHF	TGCAGCGCCTTGGGGGGGCTCAATCAGCCCCAGCATTTT
NA	TRBJ1-1	NA	TRBV28	CASRPQGFLDTEAFF	TGTGCCAGCAGGCCACAGGGATTCTTGGACACTGAAGCTTTCTTT
TRBD1	TRBJ2-7	NA	TRBV19	CASSRSTGGYEQYF	TGTGCCAGTAGTCGGTCGACAGGGGGCTACGAGCAGTACTTC
TRBD1	TRBJ1-1	NA	TRBV28	CASSLRGSDRGPLNTEAFF	TGTGCCAGCAGTTTGCGGGGCTCCGACAGGGGGCCTTTGAACACTGAAGCTTTCTTT
TRBD2	TRBJ2-1	once	TRBV2	CASTGGVSIYNEQFF	TGTGCCAGCACCGGGGGGGTCTCAATCTACAATGAGCAGTTCTTC
NA	TRBJ2-2	few	TRBV2	CASSADWNTGELFF	TGTGCCAGCAGCGCCGACTGGAACACCGGGGAGCTGTTTTTT
NA	TRBJ2-7	NA	TRBV5-4	CASSWGAGAYEQYF	TGTGCCAGCAGCTGGGGGGCGGGAGCTTACGAGCAGTACTTC
NA	TRBJ2-6	NA	TRBV11-1	CASSLVQNYGGANVLTF	TGTGCCAGCAGCTTAGTTCAGAATTATGGTGGGGCCAACGTCCTGACTTTC
NA	TRBJ1-3	NA	TRBV2	CASTPGEYGNTIYF	TGTGCCAGCACCCCCGGGGAGTATGGAAACACCATATATTTT
TRBD2	TRBJ2-5	NA	TRBV5-1	CASSRRTSGGEETQYF	TGCGCCAGCAGCAGGAGGACTAGCGGGGGGGAGGAGACCCAGTACTTC
NA	TRBJ1-3	NA	TRBV28	CASRRTTVGNTIYF	TGTGCCAGCAGGCGTACTACGGTGGGAAACACCATATATTTT
TRBD1	TRBJ1-1	NA	TRBV7-6	CASSYRQGENTEAFF	TGTGCCAGCAGCTATCGACAGGGGGAAAACACTGAAGCTTTCTTT
TRBD1	TRBJ2-6	NA	TRBV27	CASSSGTGGSGANVLTF	TGTGCCAGCAGTTCCGGGACAGGGGGCTCTGGGGCCAACGTCCTGACTTTC
NA	TRBJ1-2	few	TRBV18	CALQGNGYTF	TGTGCCTTACAGGGAAATGGCTACACCTTC
TRBD2	TRBJ2-3	NA	TRBV10-3	CAISRKGSGAADTQYF	TGTGCCATCAGTCGAAAAGGTAGCGGGGCGGCAGATACGCAGTATTTT
TRBD2	TRBJ2-3	NA	TRBV12-5	CASGLGAGENTQYF	TGTGCTAGTGGTTTGGGGGCGGGGGAAAATACGCAGTATTTT
TRBD1	TRBJ2-1	once	TRBV19	CASSTGTGGLYNEQFF	TGTGCCAGTAGTACTGGGACAGGGGGTCTCTACAATGAGCAGTTCTTC
TRBD2	TRBJ2-7	once	TRBV7-8	CASSPRTSGSPEQYF	TGTGCCAGCAGCCCGAGGACTAGCGGGAGTCCCGAGCAGTACTTC
NA	TRBJ2-7	NA	TRBV29-1	CSVEVRSRSSYEQYF	TGCAGCGTTGAAGTACGGTCAAGGAGCTCCTACGAGCAGTACTTC
TRBD2	TRBJ2-7	once	TRBV29-1	CSVTPGLAGETYEQYF	TGCAGCGTGACCCCCGGACTAGCGGGAGAGACCTACGAGCAGTACTTC